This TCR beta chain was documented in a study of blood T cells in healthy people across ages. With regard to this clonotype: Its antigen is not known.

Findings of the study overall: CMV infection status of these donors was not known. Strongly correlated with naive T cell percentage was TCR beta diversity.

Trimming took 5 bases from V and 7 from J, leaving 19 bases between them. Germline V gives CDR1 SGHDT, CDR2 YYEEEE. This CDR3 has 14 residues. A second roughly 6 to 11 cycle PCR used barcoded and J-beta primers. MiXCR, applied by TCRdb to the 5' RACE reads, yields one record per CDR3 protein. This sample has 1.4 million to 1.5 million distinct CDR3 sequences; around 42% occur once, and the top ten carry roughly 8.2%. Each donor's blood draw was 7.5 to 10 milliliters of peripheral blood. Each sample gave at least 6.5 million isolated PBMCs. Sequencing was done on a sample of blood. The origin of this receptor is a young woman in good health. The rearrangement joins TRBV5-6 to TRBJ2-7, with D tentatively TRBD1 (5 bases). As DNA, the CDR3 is TGTGCCAGCAGTTTCCCAGGGCAAAACAATGAGCAGTACTTC. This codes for CASSFPGQNNEQYF.